A single T cell receptor beta chain is shown here with its context. Method: immunoSEQ multiplex PCR; TCRdb's copy keeps in-frame clones and lacks some. The sample consists of fewer than 400,000 clones, roughly 86% of them appearing once. These data originate in a study of blood T cell repertoires in COVID-19. Study-wide context: Sites in the United States, Italy and Spain provided acute and convalescent COVID-19 samples. Nucleic acid was either cDNA or gDNA, and it came from T cells, B-cell-depleted T cells, or PBMCs.

Germline CDR1 reads SGHNT; CDR2 reads YYREEE (reference sequence). The CDR3 totals 16 residues. Unmatched junction bases numbered 11, after V lost 0 bases and J lost 10 bases. The V and J genes are TRBV5-4 and TRBJ2-1; TRBD2 aligns across 9 bases. This receptor was identified in a human donor in a cohort sampled during active COVID-19. Specimen: peripheral blood. In nucleotides, the CDR3 is TGTGCCAGCAGCTTGGGCCGGAGCGGGGGGCCCGGGGAGCAGTTCTTC. Translating gives CASSLGRSGGPGEQFF.